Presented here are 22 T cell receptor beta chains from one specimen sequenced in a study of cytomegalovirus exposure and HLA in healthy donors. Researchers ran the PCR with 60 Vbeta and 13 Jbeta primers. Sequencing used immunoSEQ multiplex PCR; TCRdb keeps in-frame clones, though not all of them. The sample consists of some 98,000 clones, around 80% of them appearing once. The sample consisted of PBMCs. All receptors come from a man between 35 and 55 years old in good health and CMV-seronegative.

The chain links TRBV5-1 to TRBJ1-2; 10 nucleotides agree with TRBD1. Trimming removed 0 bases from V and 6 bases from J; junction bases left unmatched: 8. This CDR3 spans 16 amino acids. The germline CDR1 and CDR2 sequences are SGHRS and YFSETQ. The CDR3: CASSLALDRGFDGYTF. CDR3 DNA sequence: TGCGCCAGCAGCTTGGCCCTGGACAGGGGGTTTGATGGCTACACCTTC.

The CDR3 here is CASSLGGGAGDTQYF. CDR3 nucleotides: TGTGCCAGCAGTTTAGGCGGGGGGGCCGGAGATACGCAGTATTTT. V gene TRBV27 combines with J gene TRBJ2-3; TRBD2 agrees at 9 bases. Germline-derived CDR1 and CDR2 are MNHEY and SMNVEV (reference sequence). This CDR3 has 15 residues. V trimming: 2 bases; J trimming: 5 bases; junction bases outside the gene matches: 5.

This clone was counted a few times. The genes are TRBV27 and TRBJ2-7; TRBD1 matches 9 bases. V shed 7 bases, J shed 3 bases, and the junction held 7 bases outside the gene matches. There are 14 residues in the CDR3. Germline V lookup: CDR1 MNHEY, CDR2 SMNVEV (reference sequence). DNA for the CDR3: TGTGCCAGCACTACCCGGGACAGGGTCTACGAGCAGTACTTC. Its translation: CASTTRDRVYEQYF.

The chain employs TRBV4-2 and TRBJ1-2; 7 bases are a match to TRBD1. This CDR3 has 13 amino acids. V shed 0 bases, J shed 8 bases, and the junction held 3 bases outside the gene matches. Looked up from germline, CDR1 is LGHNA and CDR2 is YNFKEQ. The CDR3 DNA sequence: TGTGCCAGCAGCCAAGATCAGGGGGGCGGCTACACCTTC. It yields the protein CASSQDQGGGYTF.

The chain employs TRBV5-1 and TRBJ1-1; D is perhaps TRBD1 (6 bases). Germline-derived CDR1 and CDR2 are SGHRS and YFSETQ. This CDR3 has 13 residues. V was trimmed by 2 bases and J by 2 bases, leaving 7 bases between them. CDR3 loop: CASSLQGNTEAFF. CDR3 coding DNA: TGCGCCAGCAGCTTACAGGGTAACACTGAAGCTTTCTTT.

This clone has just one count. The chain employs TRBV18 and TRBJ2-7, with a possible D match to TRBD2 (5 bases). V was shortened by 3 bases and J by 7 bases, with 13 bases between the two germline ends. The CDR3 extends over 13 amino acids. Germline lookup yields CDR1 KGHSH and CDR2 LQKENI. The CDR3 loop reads CASSPPKGSEQYF. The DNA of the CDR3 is TGTGCCAGCTCACCTCCGAAAGGGAGTGAGCAGTACTTC.

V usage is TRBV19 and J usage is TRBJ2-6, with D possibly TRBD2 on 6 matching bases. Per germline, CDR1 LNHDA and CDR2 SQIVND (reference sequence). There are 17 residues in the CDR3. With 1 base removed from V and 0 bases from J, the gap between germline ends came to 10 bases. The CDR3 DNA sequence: TGTGCCAGTAGTATAGTCGGAGGGTTCTCTGGGGCCAACGTCCTGACTTTC. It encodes CASSIVGGFSGANVLTF.

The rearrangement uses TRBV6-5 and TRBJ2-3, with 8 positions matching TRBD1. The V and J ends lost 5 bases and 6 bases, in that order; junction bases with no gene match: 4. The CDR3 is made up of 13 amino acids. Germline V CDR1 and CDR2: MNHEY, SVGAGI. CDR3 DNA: TGTGCCAGCAGTAGGACAGGGTTTGATACGCAGTATTTT. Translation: CASSRTGFDTQYF.

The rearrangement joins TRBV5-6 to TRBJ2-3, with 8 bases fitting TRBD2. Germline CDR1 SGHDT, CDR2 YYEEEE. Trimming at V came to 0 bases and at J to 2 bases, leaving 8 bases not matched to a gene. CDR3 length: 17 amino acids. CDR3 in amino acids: CASSLAGLAGITDTQYF. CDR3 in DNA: TGTGCCAGCAGCTTGGCGGGCCTAGCGGGTATCACAGATACGCAGTATTTT.

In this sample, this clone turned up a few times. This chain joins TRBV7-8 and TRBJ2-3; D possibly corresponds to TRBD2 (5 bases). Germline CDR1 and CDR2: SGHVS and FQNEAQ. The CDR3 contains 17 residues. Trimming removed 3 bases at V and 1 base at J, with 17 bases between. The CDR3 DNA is TGTGCCAGCAGCTTTCAGAGGGATTTTTATCGCACAGATACGCAGTATTTT. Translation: CASSFQRDFYRTDTQYF.

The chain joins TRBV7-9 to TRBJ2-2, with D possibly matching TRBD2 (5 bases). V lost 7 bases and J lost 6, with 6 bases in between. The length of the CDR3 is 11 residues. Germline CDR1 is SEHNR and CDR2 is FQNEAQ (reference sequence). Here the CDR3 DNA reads TGTGCCAGCAAGAGGGCCGGGGAGCTGTTTTTT. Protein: CASKRAGELFF. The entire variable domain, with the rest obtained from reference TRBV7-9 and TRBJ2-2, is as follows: DTGVSQNPRHKITKRGQNVTFRCDPISEHNRLYWYRQTLGQGPEFLTYFQNEAQLEKSRLLSDRFSAERPKGSFSTLEIQRTEQGDSAMYLCASKRAGELFFGEGSRLTVL.

Here the CDR3 reads CASSSYRGYEQYF. The CDR3 DNA follows: TGTGCCAGCTCATCTTACAGGGGGTACGAGCAGTACTTC. The V and J genes are TRBV18 and TRBJ2-5; TRBD1 agrees at 8 bases. The last part of the DNA fits TRBJ2-7 better; the J call may be wrong. Germline CDR1 KGHSH, CDR2 LQKENI. This CDR3 contains 13 residues.

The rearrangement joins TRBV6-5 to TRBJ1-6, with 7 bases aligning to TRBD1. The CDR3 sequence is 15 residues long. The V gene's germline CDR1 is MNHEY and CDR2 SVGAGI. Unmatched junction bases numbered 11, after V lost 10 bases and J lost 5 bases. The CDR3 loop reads CATSTLTGNNSPLHF. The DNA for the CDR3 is TGTGCCACTTCGACTCTGACAGGGAATAATTCACCCCTCCACTTT.

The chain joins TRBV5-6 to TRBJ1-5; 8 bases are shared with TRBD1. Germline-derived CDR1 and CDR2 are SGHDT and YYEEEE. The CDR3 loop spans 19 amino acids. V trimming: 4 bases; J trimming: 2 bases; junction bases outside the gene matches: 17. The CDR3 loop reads CASSLDRDIGSIGNQPQHF. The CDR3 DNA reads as TGTGCCAGCAGCCTGGACAGGGACATAGGTTCTATAGGCAATCAGCCCCAGCATTTT. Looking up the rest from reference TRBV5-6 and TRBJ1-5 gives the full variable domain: DAGVTQSPTHLIKTRGQQVTLRCSPKSGHDTVSWYQQALGQGPQFIFQYYEEEERQRGNFPDRFSGHQFPNYSSELNVNALLLGDSALYLCASSLDRDIGSIGNQPQHFGDGTRLSIL.

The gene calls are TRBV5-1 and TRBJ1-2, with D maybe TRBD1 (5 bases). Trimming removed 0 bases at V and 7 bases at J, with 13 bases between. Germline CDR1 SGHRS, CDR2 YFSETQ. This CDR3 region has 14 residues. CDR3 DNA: TGCGCCAGCAGCTTGGGCCAGGGAGGAGTTGGCTACACCTTC. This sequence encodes CASSLGQGGVGYTF.

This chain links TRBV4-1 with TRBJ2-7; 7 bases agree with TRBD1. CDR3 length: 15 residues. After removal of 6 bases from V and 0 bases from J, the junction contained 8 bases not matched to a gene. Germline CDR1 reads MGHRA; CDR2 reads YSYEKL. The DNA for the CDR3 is TGCGCCAGCAGATACGGACAGGCCCCCTCCTACGAGCAGTACTTC. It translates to CASRYGQAPSYEQYF.

The CDR3 protein is CSVDGTRNQETQYF. CDR3 bases: TGCAGCGTTGATGGAACGCGGAACCAAGAGACCCAGTACTTC. V gene TRBV29-1 combines with J gene TRBJ2-5; D remains unclear. V lost 3 bases and J 0 bases, leaving 11 bases between the germline ends. The CDR3 totals 14 residues. Germline CDR1 reads SQVTM; CDR2 reads ANQGSEA.

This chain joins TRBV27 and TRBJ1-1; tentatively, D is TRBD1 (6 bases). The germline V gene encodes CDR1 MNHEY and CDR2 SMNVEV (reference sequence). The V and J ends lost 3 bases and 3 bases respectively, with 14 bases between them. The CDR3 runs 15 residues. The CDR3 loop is CASSFLWGPHTEAFF. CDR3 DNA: TGTGCCAGCAGTTTTCTTTGGGGGCCTCACACTGAAGCTTTCTTT.

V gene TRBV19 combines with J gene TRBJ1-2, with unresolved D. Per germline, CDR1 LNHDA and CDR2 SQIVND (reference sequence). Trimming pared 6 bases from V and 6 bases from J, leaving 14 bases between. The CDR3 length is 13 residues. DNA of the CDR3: TGTGCCAGTAGCTTCACCCAGATCGATGGCTACACCTTC. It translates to CASSFTQIDGYTF. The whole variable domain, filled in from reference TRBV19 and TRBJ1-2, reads DGGITQSPKYLFRKEGQNVTLSCEQNLNHDAMYWYRQDPGQGLRLIYYSQIVNDFQKGDIAEGYSVSREKKESFPLTVTSAQKNPTAFYLCASSFTQIDGYTFGSGTRLTVV.

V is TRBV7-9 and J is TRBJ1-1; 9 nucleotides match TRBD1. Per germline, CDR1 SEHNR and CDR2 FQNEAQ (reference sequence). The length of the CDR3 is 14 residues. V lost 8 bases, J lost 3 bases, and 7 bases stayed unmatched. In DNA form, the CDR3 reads TGTGCCAGCTGCCTGACAGGGGGGGACACTGAAGCTTTCTTT. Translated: CASCLTGGDTEAFF.

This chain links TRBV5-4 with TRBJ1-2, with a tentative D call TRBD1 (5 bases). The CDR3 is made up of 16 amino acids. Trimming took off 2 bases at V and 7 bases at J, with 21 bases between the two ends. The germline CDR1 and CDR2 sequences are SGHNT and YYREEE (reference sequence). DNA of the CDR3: TGTGCCAGCAGCTTTGGTTCGGGCAGGGCGAATGGTGGCTACACCTTC. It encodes CASSFGSGRANGGYTF.

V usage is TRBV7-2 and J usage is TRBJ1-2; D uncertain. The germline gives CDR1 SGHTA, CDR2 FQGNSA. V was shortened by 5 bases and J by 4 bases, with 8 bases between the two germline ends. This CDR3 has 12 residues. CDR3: CASSPTIYGYTF. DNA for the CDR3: TGTGCCAGCAGCCCCACTATCTATGGCTACACCTTC.